The T cell receptor beta chain under discussion was sequenced for a study of shared clonotypes between healthy human individuals. Study conclusions and caveats: On the whole, naive subsets had larger estimated richness than memory subsets had. The study found about 5% of naive CD4 clonotypes shared across a few donors.

Regarding this clone: No antigen is known for it.

A deep-level run was used for the assay. Roughly 200 ng DNA, about 33,000 T cell genomes, went into each sorted-subset replicate PCR. Sequenced by immunoSEQ multiplex PCR; TCRdb stores in-frame clones only, minus some. Of about 2 million clones in the sample, just under 95% were seen once. As defined, naive CD8 cells were CD45RO-negative and positively selected for CCR7, with terminally differentiated effector memory CD45RA+ cells excluded. The source is a man aged 18 to 29 in good health. Sequenced: naive CD8+ T cells sorted from blood.

The CDR3 loop reads CASSHPDRGYEQFF. The CDR3 coding sequence is TGTGCCAGCAGCCACCCGGACAGGGGTTATGAGCAGTTCTTC. The chain links TRBV5-4 to TRBJ2-1; 9 positions match TRBD1. The CDR3 has 14 residues. J gave up 8 bases and V 4 bases, and 7 bases lay outside the gene matches. Germline V CDR1 and CDR2: SGHNT, YYREEE (reference sequence).